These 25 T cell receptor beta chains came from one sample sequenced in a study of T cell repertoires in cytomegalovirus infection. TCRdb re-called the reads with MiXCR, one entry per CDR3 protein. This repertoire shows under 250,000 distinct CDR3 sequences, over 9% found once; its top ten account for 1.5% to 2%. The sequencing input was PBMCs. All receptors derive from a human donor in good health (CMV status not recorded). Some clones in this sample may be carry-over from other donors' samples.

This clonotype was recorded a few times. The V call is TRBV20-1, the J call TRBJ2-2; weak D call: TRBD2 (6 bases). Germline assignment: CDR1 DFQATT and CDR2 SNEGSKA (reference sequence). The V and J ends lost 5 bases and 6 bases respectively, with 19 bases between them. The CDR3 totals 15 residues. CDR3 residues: CSASGVPWGSGELFF. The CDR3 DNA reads TGCAGTGCTTCGGGGGTCCCGTGGGGCTCCGGGGAGCTGTTTTTT.

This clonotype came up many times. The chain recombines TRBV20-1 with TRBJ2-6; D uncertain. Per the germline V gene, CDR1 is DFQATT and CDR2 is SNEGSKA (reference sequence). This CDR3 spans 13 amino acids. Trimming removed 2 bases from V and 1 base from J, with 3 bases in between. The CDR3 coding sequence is TGCAGTGCTAGAACTTCTGGGGCCAACGTCCTGACTTTC. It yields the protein CSARTSGANVLTF.

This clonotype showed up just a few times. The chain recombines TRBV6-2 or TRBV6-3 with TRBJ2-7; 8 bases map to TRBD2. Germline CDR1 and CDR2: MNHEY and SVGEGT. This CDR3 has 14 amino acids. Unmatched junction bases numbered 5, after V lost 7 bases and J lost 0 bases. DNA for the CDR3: TGTGCCAGCAACCGAGCGGGAGCCTCCTACGAGCAGTACTTC. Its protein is CASNRAGASYEQYF.

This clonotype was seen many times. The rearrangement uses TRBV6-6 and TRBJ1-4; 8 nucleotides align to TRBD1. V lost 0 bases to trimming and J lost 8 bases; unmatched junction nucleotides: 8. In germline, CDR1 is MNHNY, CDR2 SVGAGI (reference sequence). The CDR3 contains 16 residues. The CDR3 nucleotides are TGTGCCAGCAGTTACTCGAGGGGGGGACAGGAGGAAAAACTGTTTTTT. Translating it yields CASSYSRGGQEEKLFF.

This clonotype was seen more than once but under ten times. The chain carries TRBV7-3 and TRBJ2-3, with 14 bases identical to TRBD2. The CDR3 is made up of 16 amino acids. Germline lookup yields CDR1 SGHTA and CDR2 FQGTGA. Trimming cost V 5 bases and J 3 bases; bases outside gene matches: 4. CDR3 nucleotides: TGTGCCAGCAGCCGAGGGACTAGCGGGAGAACAGATACGCAGTATTTT. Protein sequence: CASSRGTSGRTDTQYF.

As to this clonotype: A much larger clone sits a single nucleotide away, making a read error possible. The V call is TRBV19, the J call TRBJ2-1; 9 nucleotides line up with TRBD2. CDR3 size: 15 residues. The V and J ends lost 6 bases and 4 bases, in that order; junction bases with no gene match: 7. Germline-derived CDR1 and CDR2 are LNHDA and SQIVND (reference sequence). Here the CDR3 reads CASRPSSGNYNEQFF. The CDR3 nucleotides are TGTGCCAGTAGACCTTCTAGCGGGAATTACAATGAGCAGTTCTTC.

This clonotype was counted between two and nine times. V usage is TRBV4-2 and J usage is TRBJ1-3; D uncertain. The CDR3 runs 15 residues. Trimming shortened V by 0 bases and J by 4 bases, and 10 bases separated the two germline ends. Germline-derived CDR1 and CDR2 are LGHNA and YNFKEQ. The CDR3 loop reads CASSQDYRNGNTIYF. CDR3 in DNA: TGTGCCAGCAGCCAAGATTACAGAAACGGAAACACCATATATTTT.

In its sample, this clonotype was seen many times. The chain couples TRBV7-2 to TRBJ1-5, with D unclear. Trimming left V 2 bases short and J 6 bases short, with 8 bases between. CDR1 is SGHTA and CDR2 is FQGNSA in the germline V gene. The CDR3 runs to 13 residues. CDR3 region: CASSLSRAQPQHF. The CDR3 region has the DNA TGTGCCAGCAGCTTATCAAGGGCTCAGCCCCAGCATTTT.

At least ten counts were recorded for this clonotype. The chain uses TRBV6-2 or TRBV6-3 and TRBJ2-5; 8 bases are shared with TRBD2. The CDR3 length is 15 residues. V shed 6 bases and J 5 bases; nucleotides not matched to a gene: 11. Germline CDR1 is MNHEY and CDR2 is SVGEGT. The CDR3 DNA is TGTGCCAGCAGCTACCCCGCGGGGGGCGCGGAGACCCAGTACTTC. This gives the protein CASSYPAGGAETQYF.

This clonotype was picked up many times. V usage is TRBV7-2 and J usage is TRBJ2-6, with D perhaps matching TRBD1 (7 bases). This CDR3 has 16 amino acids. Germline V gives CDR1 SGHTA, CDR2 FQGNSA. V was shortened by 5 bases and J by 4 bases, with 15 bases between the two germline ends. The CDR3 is CASSPEGAGGANVLTF. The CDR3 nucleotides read TGTGCCAGCAGCCCCGAGGGGGCGGGAGGGGCCAACGTCCTGACTTTC.

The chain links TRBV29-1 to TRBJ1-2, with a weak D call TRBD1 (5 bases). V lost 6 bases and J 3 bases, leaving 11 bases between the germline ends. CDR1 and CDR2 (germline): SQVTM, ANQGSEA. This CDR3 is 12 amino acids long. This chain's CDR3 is CSVGALDYGYTF. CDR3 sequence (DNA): TGCAGCGTCGGGGCGCTGGACTATGGCTACACCTTC.

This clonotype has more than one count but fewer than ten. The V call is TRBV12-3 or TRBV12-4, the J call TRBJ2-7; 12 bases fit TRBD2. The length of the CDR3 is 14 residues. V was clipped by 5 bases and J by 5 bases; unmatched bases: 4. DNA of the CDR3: TGTGCCAGCAGTAGAGGGACTAGCGGGCACGAGCAGTACTTC. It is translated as CASSRGTSGHEQYF.

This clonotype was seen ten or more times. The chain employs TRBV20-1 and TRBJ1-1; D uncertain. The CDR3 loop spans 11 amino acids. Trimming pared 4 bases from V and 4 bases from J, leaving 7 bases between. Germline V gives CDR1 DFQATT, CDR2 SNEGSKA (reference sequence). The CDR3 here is CSAKGPTEAFF. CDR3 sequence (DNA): TGCAGTGCTAAAGGTCCCACTGAAGCTTTCTTT.

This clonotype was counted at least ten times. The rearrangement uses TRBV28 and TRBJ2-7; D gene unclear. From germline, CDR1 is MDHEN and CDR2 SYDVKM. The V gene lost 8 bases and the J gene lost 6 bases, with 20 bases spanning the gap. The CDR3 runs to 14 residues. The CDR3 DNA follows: TGTGCCAGCTCGGCCAGCGTCAAACTTGGCGAGCAGTACTTC. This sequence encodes CASSASVKLGEQYF.

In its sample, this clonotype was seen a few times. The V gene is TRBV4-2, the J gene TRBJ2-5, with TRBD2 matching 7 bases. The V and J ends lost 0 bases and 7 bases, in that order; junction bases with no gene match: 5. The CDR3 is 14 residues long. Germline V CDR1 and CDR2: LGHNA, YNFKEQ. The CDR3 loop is CASSQDGGEGTQYF. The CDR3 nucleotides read TGTGCCAGCAGCCAAGATGGCGGGGAGGGGACCCAGTACTTC.

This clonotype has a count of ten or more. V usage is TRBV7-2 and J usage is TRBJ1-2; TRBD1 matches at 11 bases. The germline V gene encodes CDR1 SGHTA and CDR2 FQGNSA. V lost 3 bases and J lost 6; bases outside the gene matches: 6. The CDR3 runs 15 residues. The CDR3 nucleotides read TGTGCCAGCAGCTTGAGATCGGGACAGGGGGATGGCTACACCTTC. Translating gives CASSLRSGQGDGYTF. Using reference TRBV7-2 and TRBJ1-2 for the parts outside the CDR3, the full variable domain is GAGVSQSPSNKVTEKGKDVELRCDPISGHTALYWYRQSLGQGLEFLIYFQGNSAPDKSGLPSDRFSAERTGGSVSTLTIQRTQQEDSAVYLCASSLRSGQGDGYTFGSGTRLTVV.

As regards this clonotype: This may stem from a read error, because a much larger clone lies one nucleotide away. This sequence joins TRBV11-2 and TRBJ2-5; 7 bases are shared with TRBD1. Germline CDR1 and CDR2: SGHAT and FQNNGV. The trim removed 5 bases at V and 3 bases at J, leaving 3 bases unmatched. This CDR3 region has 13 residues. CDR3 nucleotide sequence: TGTGCCAGCAGCACCGACAGGGAAGAGACCCAGTACTTC. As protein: CASSTDREETQYF.

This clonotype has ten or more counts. CDR3: CASSPPGTGGNIQYF. DNA of the CDR3: TGTGCCAGCAGTCCCCCGGGGACTGGGGGAAACATTCAGTACTTC. This rearrangement joins TRBV28 to TRBJ2-4; a possible D gene is TRBD2 (6 bases). Germline assignment: CDR1 MDHEN and CDR2 SYDVKM. Between the trimmed V and J ends, which lost 5 bases and 6 bases, there was a span of 17 bases. The CDR3 covers 15 residues.

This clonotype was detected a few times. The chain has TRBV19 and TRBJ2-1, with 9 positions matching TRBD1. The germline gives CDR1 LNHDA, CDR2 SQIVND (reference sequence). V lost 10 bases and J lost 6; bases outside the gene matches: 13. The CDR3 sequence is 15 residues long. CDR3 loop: CATSLPGTGTNEQFF. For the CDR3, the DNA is TGTGCCACTTCCCTCCCAGGGACAGGGACCAATGAGCAGTTCTTC.

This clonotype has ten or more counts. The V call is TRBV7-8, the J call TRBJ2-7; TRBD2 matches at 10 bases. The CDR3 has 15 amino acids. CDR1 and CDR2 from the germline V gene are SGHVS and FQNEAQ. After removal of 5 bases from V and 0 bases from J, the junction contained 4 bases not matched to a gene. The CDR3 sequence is CASSPGLADSYEQYF. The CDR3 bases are TGTGCCAGCAGCCCCGGACTAGCGGACTCCTACGAGCAGTACTTC.

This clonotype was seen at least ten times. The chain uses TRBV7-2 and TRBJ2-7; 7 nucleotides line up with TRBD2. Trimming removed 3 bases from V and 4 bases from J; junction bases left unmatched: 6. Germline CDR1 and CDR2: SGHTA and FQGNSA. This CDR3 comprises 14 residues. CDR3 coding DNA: TGTGCCAGCAGCTTGCTAGCGGAACTATACGAGCAGTACTTC. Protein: CASSLLAELYEQYF.

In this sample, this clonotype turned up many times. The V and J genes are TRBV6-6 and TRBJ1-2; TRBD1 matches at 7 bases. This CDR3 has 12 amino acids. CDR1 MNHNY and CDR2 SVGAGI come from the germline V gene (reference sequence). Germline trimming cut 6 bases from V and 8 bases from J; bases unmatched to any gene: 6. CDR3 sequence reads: CASSLTGEGYTF. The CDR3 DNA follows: TGTGCCAGCAGCTTAACAGGGGAAGGCTACACCTTC.

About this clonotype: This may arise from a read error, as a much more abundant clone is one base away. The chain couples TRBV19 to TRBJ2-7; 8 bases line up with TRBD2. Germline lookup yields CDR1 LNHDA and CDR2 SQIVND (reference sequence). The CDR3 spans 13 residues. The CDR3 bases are TGTGCCAGTAGTACGGGACTAGGTTACGAGCGGTACTTC. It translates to CASSTGLGYERYF.

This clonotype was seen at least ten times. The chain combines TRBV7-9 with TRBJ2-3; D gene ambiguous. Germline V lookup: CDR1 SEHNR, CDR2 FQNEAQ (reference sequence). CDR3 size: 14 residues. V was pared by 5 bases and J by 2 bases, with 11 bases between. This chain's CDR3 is CASSRRSLTDTQYF. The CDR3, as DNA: TGTGCCAGCAGCCGACGGAGCCTCACAGATACGCAGTATTTT.

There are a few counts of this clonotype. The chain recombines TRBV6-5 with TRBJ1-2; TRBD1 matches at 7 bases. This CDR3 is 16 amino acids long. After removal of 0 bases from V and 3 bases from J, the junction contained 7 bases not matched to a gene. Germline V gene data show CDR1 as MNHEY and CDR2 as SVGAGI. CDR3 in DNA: TGTGCCAGCAGTTACTCGAGCACAGGGGTTTACTATGGCTACACCTTC. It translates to CASSYSSTGVYYGYTF.